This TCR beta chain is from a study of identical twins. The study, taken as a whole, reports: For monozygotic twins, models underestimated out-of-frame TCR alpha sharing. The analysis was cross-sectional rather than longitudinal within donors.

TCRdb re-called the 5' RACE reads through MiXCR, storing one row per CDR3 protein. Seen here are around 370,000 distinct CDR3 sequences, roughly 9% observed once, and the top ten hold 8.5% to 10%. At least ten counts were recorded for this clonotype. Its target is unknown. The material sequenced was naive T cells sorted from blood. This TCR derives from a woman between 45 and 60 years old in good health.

The chain's CDR3 is CASSPEGLLGYTF. The CDR3 DNA follows: TGTGCCAGCAGTCCCGAGGGTCTACTCGGCTACACCTTC. This chain links TRBV27 with TRBJ1-2, with unresolved D. The germline V and J ends were trimmed by 5 bases and 8 bases, with 15 bases remaining between them. Germline V gene sequence: CDR1 MNHEY, CDR2 SMNVEV (reference sequence). The CDR3 has 13 amino acids.